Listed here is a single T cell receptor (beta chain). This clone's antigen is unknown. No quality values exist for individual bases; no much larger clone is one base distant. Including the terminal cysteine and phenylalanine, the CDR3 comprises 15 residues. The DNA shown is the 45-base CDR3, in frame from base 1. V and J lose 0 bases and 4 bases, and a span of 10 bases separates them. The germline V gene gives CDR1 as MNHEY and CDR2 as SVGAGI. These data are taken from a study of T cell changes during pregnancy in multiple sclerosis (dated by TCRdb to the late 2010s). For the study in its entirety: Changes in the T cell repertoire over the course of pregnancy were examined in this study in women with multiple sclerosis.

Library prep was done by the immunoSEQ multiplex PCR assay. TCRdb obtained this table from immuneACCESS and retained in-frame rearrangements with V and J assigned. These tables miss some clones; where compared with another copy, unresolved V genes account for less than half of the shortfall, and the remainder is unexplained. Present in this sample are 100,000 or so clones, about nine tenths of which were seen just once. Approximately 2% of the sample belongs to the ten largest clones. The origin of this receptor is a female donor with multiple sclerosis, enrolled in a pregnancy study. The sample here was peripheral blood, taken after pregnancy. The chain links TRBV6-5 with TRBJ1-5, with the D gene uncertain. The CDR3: CASSYSRSSNQPQHF. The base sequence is TGTGCCAGCAGTTACTCGAGATCGAGTAATCAGCCCCAGCATTTT.